The 7 T cell receptor beta chains below were found in one sample sequenced in a study of blood T cells in healthy people across ages (dated by TCRdb to between 2014 and 2017). Receptor libraries were prepared by 5' RACE. Sequenced using an Illumina HiSeq 2500. A second PCR of roughly 6 to 11 cycles was run with a J-beta primer mix and a sample-barcoded 5' primer. TCRdb reprocessed the public reads (quality trimming at Q25 with fastp, clone calling with MiXCR) and kept in-frame beta chains. Each entry is one CDR3 protein sequence, shown with its most common DNA and genes. This sample holds more than 1.4 million distinct CDR3 sequences; around 42% were observed only once. The ten biggest clones cover roughly 8.2% of the sample. Material for sequencing was blood. These receptors all come from a woman between 18 and 29 years old in good health.

The chain uses TRBV19 and TRBJ2-3; 7 bases fit TRBD2. CDR3 length: 14 amino acids. Germline V gene sequence: CDR1 LNHDA, CDR2 SQIVND (reference sequence). Trimming took 10 bases from V and 3 from J; bases not matched to a gene: 10. CDR3 nucleotides: TGTGCCACCAGGTGGTCTAGCGGAACAGATACGCAGTATTTT. Its protein product is CATRWSSGTDTQYF.

J is TRBJ1-5 and V is TRBV27, with D possibly being TRBD1 (5 bases). CDR1 is MNHEY and CDR2 is SMNVEV in the germline V gene (reference sequence). CDR3 length: 15 amino acids. Trimming took 1 base from V and 5 from J, leaving 12 bases between them. CDR3 region: CASSLFRGVDQPQHF. Written as DNA, the CDR3 is TGTGCCAGCAGTTTATTTCGGGGGGTGGATCAGCCCCAGCATTTT.

This clonotype was observed a handful of times. V gene TRBV20-1 combines with J gene TRBJ1-4; perhaps TRBD1 as D (5 bases). The germline V gene encodes CDR1 DFQATT and CDR2 SNEGSKA (reference sequence). V gave up 4 bases and J gave up 5 bases, with 17 bases separating them. This CDR3 is built from 15 residues. The CDR3 spells CSAKLAGLSNEKLFF. The CDR3 bases are TGCAGTGCTAAGCTGGCGGGACTGAGCAATGAAAAACTGTTTTTT.

The J gene is TRBJ1-2, the V gene TRBV7-2; D is uncertain. The CDR3 consists of 12 residues. The germline V gene has CDR1 SGHTA and CDR2 FQGNSA. Trimming stripped 2 bases from V and 7 bases from J, with 8 bases between. The CDR3 region is CASSLMAVGYTF. The CDR3 nucleotides are TGTGCCAGCAGCTTAATGGCGGTTGGCTACACCTTC.

The V and J genes are TRBV28 and TRBJ2-7; TRBD2 matches at 7 bases. CDR3 length: 14 residues. Germline V gives CDR1 MDHEN, CDR2 SYDVKM. V gave up 6 bases and J gave up 2 bases; unmatched junction bases: 7. The CDR3 bases are TGTGCCAGCAGCCCGACTAGCATGCCCTACGAGCAGTACTTC. Protein sequence: CASSPTSMPYEQYF.

This sequence joins TRBV6-6 and TRBJ2-3; tentative D call: TRBD1 (8 bases). Germline CDR1 MNHNY, CDR2 SVGAGI (reference sequence). The CDR3 is made up of 14 amino acids. Trimming took off 7 bases at V and 3 bases at J, with 14 bases between the two ends. Written as DNA, the CDR3 is TGTGCCAGCACTCCACAGGGGGGGACAGATACGCAGTATTTT. As protein: CASTPQGGTDTQYF.

This clonotype was counted a single time. The V call is TRBV3-1, the J call TRBJ2-7; D may be TRBD2 (5 bases). The V gene's germline CDR1 is LGHDT and CDR2 YNNKEL (reference sequence). The CDR3 has 15 residues. V was shortened by 3 bases and J by 0 bases, with 12 bases between the two germline ends. The CDR3 loop is CASSHLAGRSYEQYF. As DNA, the CDR3 is TGTGCCAGCAGCCACCTAGCTGGACGCTCCTACGAGCAGTACTTC.